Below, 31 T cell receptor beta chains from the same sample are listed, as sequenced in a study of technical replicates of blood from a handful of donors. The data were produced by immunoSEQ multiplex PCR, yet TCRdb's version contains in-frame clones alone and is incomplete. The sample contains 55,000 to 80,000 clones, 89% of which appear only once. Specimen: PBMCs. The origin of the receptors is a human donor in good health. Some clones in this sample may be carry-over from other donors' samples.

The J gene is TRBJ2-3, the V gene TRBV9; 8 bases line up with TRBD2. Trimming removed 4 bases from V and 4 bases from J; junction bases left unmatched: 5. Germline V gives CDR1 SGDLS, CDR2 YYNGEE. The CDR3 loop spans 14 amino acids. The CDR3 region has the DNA TGTGCCAGCAGCAGTCGGACTAGCCCAGATACGCAGTATTTT. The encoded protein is CASSSRTSPDTQYF.

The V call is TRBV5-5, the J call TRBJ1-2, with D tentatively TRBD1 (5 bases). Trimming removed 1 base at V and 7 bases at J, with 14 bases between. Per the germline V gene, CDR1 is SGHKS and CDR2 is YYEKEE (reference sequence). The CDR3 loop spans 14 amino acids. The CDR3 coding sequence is TGTGCCAGCAGCTTGCCGCAGGCGGGGGTTGGCTACACCTTC. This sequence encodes CASSLPQAGVGYTF.

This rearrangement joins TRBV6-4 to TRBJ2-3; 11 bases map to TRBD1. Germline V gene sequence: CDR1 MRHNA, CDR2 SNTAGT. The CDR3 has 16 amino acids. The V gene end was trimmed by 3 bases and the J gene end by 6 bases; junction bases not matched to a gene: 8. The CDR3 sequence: CASSDSRDRGSDTQYF. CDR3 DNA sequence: TGTGCCAGCAGTGATTCGCGGGACAGGGGGTCGGATACGCAGTATTTT.

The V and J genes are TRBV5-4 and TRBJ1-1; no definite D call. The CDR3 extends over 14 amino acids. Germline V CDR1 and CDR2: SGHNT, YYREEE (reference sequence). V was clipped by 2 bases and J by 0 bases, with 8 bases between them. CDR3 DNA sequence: TGTGCCAGCAGCTTAGGCACTATGAACACTGAAGCTTTCTTT. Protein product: CASSLGTMNTEAFF.

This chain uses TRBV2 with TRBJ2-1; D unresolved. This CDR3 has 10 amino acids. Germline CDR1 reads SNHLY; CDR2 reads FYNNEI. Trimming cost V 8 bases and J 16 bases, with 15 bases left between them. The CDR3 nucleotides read TGTGCCAGCTTGGCACAGAGCTATTTCTTC. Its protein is CASLAQSYFF.

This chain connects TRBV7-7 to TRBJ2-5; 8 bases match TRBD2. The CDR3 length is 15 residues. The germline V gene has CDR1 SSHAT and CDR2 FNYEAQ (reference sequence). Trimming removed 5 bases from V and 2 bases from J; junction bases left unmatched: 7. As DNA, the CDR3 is TGTGCCAGCAGCACGGCGGGGGGCGGACAAGAGACCCAGTACTTC. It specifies CASSTAGGGQETQYF.

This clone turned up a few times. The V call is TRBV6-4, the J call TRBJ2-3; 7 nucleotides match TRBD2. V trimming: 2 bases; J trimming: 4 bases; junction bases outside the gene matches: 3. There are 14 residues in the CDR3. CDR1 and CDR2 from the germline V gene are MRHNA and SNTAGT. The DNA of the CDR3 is TGTGCCAGCAGTGACGGCGGGAGTTCAGATACGCAGTATTTT. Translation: CASSDGGSSDTQYF.

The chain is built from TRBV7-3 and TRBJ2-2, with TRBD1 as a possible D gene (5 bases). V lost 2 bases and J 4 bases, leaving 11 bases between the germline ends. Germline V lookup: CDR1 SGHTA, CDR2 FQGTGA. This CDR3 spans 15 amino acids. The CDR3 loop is CASSLDSLTTGELFF. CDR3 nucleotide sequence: TGTGCCAGCAGCTTAGACAGCCTGACCACCGGGGAGCTGTTTTTT.

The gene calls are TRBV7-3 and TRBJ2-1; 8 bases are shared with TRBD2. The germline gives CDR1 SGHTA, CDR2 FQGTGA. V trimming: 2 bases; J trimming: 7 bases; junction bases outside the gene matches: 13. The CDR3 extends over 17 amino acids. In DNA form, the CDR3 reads TGTGCCAGCAGCTTAGCTAGCGCCCGGGGGGGCCGAAATGAGCAGTTCTTC. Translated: CASSLASARGGRNEQFF.

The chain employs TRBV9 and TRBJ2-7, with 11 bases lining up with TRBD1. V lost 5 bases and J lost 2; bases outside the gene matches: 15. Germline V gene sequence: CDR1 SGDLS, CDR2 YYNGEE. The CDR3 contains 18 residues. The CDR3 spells CASREVGQGANSTYEQYF. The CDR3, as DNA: TGTGCCAGCAGAGAAGTTGGACAGGGGGCTAATTCGACCTACGAGCAGTACTTC.

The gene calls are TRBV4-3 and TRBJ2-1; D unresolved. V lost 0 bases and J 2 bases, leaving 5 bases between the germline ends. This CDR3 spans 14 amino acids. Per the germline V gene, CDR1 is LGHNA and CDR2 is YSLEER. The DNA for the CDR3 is TGCGCCAGCAGCCAAGATATTGCCTACAATGAGCAGTTCTTC. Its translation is CASSQDIAYNEQFF.

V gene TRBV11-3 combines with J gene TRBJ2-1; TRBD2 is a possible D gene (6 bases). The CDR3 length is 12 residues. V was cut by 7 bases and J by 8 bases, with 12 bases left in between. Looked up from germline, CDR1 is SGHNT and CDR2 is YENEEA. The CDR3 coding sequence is TGTGCCAGCAAGGGGCGGGGCGATGAGCAGTTCTTC. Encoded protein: CASKGRGDEQFF.

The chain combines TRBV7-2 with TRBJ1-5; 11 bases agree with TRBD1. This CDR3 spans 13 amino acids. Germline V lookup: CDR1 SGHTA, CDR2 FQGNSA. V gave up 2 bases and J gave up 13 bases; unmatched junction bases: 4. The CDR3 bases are TGTGCCAGCAGCTTAAGGGGGACAGGGGGGCAGCATTTT. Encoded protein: CASSLRGTGGQHF.

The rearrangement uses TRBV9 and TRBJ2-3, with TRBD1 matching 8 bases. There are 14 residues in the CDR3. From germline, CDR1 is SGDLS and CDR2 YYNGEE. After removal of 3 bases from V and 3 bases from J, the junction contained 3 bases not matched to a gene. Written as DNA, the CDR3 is TGTGCCAGCAGCGCTAGGGACAGGACAGATACGCAGTATTTT. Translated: CASSARDRTDTQYF.

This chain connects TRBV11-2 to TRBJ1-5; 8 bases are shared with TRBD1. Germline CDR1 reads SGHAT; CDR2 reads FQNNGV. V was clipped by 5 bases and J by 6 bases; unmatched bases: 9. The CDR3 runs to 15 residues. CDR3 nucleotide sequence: TGTGCCAGCAGCCATTCAGGGGGCCCGGTTCAGCCCCAGCATTTT. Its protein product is CASSHSGGPVQPQHF.

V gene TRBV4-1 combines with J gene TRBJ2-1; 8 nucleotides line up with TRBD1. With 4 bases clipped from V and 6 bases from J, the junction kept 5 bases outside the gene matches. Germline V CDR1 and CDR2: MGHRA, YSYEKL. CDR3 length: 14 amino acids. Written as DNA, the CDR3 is TGCGCCAGCAGCCGAGGACAGGGTTTCAATGAGCAGTTCTTC. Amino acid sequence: CASSRGQGFNEQFF.

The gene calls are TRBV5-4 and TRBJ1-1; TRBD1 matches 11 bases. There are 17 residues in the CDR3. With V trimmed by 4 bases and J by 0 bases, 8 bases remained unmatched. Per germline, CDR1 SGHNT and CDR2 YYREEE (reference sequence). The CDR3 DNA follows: TGTGCCAGCAGCCGGGGGACAGGGGGGAGGATGAACACTGAAGCTTTCTTT. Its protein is CASSRGTGGRMNTEAFF.

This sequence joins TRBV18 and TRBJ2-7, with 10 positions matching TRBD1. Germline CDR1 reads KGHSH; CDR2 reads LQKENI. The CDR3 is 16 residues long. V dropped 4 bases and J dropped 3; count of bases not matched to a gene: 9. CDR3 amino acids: CASSQAAGQGSYEQYF. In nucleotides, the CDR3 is TGTGCCAGCTCACAAGCCGCGGGACAGGGGAGCTACGAGCAGTACTTC.

The CDR3 DNA reads as TGTGCCAGCAGTGAAAGGACAGGGGGCTTGGCTTTCTTT. Residues: CASSERTGGLAFF. This chain connects TRBV6-1 to TRBJ1-1, with TRBD1 identical over 11 bases. The CDR3 contains 13 residues. V was clipped by 2 bases and J by 11 bases; unmatched bases: 4. Germline CDR1 MNHNS, CDR2 SASEGT.

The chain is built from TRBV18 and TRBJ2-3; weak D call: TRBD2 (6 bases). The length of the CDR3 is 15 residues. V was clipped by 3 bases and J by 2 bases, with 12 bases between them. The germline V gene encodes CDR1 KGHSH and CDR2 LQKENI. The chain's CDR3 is CASSPRDGITDTQYF. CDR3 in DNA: TGTGCCAGCTCACCGCGGGACGGAATCACAGATACGCAGTATTTT. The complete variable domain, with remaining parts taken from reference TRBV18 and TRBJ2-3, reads NAGVMQNPRHLVRRRGQEARLRCSPMKGHSHVYWYRQLPEEGLKFMVYLQKENIIDESGMPKERFSAEFPKEGPSILRIQQVVRGDSAAYFCASSPRDGITDTQYFGPGTRLTVL.

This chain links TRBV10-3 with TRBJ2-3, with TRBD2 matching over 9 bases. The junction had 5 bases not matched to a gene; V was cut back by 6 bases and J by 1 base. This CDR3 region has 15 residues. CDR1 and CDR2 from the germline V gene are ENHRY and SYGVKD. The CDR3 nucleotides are TGTGCCATCAGGGGGGCTAGCGGGGGCACAGATACGCAGTATTTT. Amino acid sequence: CAIRGASGGTDTQYF.

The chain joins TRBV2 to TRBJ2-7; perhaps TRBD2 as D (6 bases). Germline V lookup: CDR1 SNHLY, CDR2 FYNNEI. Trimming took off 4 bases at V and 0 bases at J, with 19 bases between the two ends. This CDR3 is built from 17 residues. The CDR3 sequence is CASSAEGSWPISYEQYF. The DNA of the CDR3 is TGTGCCAGCAGTGCGGAGGGTAGCTGGCCGATCTCCTACGAGCAGTACTTC.

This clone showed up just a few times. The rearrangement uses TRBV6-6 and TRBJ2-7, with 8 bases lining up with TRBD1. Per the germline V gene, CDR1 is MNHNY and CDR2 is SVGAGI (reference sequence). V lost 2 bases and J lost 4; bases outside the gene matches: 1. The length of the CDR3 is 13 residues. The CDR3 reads CASSYGTGYEQYF. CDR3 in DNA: TGTGCCAGCAGTTACGGGACAGGTTACGAGCAGTACTTC.

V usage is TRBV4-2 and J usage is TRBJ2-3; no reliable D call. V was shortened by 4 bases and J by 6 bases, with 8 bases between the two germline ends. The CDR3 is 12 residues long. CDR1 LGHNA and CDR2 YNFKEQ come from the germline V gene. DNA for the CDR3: TGTGCCAGCAGCCTTCGAGAGGATACGCAGTATTTT. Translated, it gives CASSLREDTQYF.

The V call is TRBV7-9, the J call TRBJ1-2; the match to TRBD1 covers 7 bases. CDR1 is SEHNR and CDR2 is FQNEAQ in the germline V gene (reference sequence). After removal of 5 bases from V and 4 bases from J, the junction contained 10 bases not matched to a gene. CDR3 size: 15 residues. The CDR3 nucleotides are TGTGCCAGCAGCCCCGCAGGGGGTAGGTCCTATGGCTACACCTTC. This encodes CASSPAGGRSYGYTF.

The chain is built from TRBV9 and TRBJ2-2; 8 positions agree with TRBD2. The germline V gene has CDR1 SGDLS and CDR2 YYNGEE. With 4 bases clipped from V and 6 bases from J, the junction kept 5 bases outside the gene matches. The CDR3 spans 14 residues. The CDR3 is CASSPFGRAGELFF. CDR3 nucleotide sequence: TGTGCCAGCAGCCCCTTCGGGAGGGCCGGGGAGCTGTTTTTT.

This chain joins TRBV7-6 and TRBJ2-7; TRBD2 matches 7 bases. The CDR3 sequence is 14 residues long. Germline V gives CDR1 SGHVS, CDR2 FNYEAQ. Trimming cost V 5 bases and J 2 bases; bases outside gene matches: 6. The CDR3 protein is CASSPLAGAYEQYF. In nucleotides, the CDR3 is TGTGCCAGCAGCCCTCTTGCGGGGGCCTACGAGCAGTACTTC.

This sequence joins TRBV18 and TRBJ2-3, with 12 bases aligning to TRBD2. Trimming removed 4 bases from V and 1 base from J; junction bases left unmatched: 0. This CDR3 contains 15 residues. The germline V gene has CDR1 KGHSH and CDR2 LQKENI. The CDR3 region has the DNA TGTGCCAGCTCACGGACTAGCGGGGGCACAGATACGCAGTATTTT. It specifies CASSRTSGGTDTQYF.

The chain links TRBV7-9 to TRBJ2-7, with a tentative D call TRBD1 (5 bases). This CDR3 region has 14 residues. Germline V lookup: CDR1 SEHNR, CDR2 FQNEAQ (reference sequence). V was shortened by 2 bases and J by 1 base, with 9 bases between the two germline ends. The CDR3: CASSLSGLSYEQYF. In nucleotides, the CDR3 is TGTGCCAGCAGCTTATCAGGGTTATCCTACGAGCAGTACTTC.

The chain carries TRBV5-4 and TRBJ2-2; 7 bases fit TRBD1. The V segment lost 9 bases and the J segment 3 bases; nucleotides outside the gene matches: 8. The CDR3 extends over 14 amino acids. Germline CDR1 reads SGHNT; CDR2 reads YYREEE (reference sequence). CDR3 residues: CATRRDRDTGELFF. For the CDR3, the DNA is TGTGCCACCAGACGAGACAGGGACACCGGGGAGCTGTTTTTT.

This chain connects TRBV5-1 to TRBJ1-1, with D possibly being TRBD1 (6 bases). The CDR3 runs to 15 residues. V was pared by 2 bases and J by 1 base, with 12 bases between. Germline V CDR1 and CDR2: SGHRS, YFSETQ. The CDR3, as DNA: TGCGCCAGCAGCTTAACCAGGACAGCGAACACTGAAGCTTTCTTT. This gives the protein CASSLTRTANTEAFF.